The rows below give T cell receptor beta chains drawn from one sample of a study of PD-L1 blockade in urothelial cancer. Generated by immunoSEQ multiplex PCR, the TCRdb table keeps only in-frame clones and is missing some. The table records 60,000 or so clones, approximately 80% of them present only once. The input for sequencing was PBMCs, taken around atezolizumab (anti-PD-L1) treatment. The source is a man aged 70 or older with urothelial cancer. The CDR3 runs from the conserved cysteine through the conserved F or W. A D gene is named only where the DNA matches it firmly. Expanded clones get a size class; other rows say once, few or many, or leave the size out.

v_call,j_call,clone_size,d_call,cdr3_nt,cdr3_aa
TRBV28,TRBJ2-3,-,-,TGTGCCAGCAGTTCCAACACAGATACGCAGTATTTT,CASSSNTDTQYF
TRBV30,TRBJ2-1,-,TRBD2,TGTGCCTGGAGTGTACTAGCGGGAATCCATGAGCAGTTCTTC,CAWSVLAGIHEQFF
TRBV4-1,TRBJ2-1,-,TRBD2,TGCGCCAGCAGCCAAGCTACTAGCGGGAGCGAATATGAGCAGTTCTTC,CASSQATSGSEYEQFF
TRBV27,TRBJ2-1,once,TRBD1,TGTGCCAGCAGTCCAGACAGGGGCTCCTACAATGAGCAGTTCTTC,CASSPDRGSYNEQFF
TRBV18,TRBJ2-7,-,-,TGTGCCAGCTCACCACTGGTAGGGGGAGACACGGGCGAGCAGTACTTC,CASSPLVGGDTGEQYF
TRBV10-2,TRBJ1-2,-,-,TGCGCCAGCAGTGAGTCGATCGAGGCAGGGGTGGACTATGGCTACACCTTC,CASSESIEAGVDYGYTF
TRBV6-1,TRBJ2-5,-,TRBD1,TGTGCCAGCAGTGAAGGGACAGGGGGGCCAGAGACCCAGTACTTC,CASSEGTGGPETQYF
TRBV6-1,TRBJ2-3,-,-,TGTGCCGCCCACAGACAGGGAGGTATGACAGATACGCAGTATTTT,CAAHRQGGMTDTQYF
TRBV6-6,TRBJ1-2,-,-,TGTGCCAGCAGTTACAGGCAGGAAGACTATGGCTACACCTTC,CASSYRQEDYGYTF
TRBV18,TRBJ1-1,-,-,TGTGCCAGCTCACCACTGAGGGATACTGAAGCTTTCTTT,CASSPLRDTEAFF
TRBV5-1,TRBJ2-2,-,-,TGCGCCAGCAGCGGGGAGGTGGGGAGCACCGGGGAGCTGTTTTTT,CASSGEVGSTGELFF
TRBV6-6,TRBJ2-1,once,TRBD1,TGTGCCAGCAGTGCACCGGGGGACAGGGCGGGGAATGAGCAGTTCTTC,CASSAPGDRAGNEQFF
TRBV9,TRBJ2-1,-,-,TGTGCCAGCAGCCCCGGGCGGCTCGAGGGTCATGAGCAGTTCTTC,CASSPGRLEGHEQFF
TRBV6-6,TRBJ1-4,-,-,TGTGCCAGCAGTTACCGCGGGGGGGGCTTTGAAAAACTGTTTTTT,CASSYRGGGFEKLFF
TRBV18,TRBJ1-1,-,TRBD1,TGTGCCAGCTCACCCTTCCCAACCGGGACAGGCTACACTGAAGCTTTCTTT,CASSPFPTGTGYTEAFF
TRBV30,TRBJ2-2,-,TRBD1,TGTGCCTGGAGTGTCAGGGGGTTCCACACCGGGGAGCTGTTTTTT,CAWSVRGFHTGELFF
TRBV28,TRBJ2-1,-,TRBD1,TGTGCCAGCAGTAGACGGACAGGGGGCGCGAATAATGAGCAGTTCTTC,CASSRRTGGANNEQFF
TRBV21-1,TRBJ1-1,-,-,TGTGCCAACTACAGGGTGACGAACACTGAAGCTTTCTTT,CANYRVTNTEAFF
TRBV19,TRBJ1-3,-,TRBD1,TGTGCCTCACCATATAAGGGGGCACTTGGAAACACCATATATTTT,CASPYKGALGNTIYF
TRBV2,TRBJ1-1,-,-,TGTGCCAGCAGGGACCACAGGGAGGGTGTTGCGGGCACTGAAGCTTTCTTT,CASRDHREGVAGTEAFF
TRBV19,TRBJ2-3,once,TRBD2,TGTGCCAGTAGTAGGGACATAGCGGGAGGCCCAGATACGCAGTATTTT,CASSRDIAGGPDTQYF
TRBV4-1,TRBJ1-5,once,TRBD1,TGCGCCAGCAGCCAACAACTCGGGACAGGGTACCTACCCCAGCATTTT,CASSQQLGTGYLPQHF
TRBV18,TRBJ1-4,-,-,TGTGCCAGCTCACCCCGGCAGGTCGAGAAAAGAACTAATGAAAAACTGTTTTTT,CASSPRQVEKRTNEKLFF
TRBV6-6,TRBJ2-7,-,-,TGTGCCAGCAGTCCCGAGGCGGAATTC,CASSPEAEF
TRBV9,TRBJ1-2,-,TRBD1,TGTGCCAGCAGCGTAGGGACAGGGTCTAGTGGAGCTAACTATGGCTACACCTTC,CASSVGTGSSGANYGYTF
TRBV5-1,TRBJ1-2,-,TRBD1,TGCGCCAGCAGCTTGGGGACAGGGGGAAATGGCTACACCTTC,CASSLGTGGNGYTF
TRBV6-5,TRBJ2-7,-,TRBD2,TGTGCCAGCAGTTCACCTAGCGGGAGGGCCGACGAGCAGTACTTC,CASSSPSGRADEQYF
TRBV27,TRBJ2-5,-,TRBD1,TGTGCCAGCACCGCCGGGACAGGGGGTGGCGAGACCCAGTACTTC,CASTAGTGGGETQYF
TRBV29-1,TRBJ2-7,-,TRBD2,TGCAGCGTCGGGACTAGTCGCGAGCAGTACTTC,CSVGTSREQYF
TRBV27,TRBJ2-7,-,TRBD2,TGTGCCAGCAGTTCGTTACGGGACTACCACTCCTACGAGCAGTACTTC,CASSSLRDYHSYEQYF
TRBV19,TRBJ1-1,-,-,TGTGCCAGTAGTAGCGGACAGATGCTGAACACTGAAGCTTTCTTT,CASSSGQMLNTEAFF
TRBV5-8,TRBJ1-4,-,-,TGTGCCAGCAGCTTGCGGGGGGTCGGTGAAAAACTGTTTTTT,CASSLRGVGEKLFF
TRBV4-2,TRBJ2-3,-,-,TGTGCCAGCAGCCAAGAACAGCGGAGCACAGATACGCAGTATTTT,CASSQEQRSTDTQYF
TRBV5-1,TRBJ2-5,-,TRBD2,TGCGCCAGCAGCTTGGCGGGGTGGACTAGCGGGATCGGGCAAGAGACCCAGTACTTC,CASSLAGWTSGIGQETQYF
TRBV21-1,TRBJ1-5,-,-,TGTGCCAGCAGCAAAGGAGGGACAAAGGACGGCAATCAGCCCCAGCATTTT,CASSKGGTKDGNQPQHF
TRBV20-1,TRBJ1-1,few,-,TGCAGTGCTAGAGTAAACACTGAAGCTTTCTTT,CSARVNTEAFF
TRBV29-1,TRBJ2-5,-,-,TGCAGCGTTGAAGAAGGCCAGGGCGAGACCCAGTACTTC,CSVEEGQGETQYF
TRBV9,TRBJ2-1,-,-,TGTGCCAGCAGCGTTACCCTTCTAGGGGAGGCGGGATTCGATGAGCAGTTCTTC,CASSVTLLGEAGFDEQFF
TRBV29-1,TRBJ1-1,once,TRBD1,TGCAGCGTTGGCGGGACAGGGGGCTTATACACTGAAGCTTTCTTT,CSVGGTGGLYTEAFF
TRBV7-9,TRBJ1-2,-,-,TGTGCCAGCACCCCGGGGGATAACTATGGCTACACCTTC,CASTPGDNYGYTF
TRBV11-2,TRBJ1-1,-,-,TGTGCCAGCAGCTCCGAAGGGAGATCGGGCACTGAAGCTTTCTTT,CASSSEGRSGTEAFF
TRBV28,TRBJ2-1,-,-,TGTGCCAGCAGTTTAATGCGACGACAACAGTTCTTC,CASSLMRRQQFF
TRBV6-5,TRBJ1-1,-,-,TGTGCCAGCAGGAGATCAGGGGCCGCGAACACTGAAGCTTTCTTT,CASRRSGAANTEAFF
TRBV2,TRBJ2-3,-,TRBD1,TGTGCCAGCAGTTGGACAGGGGGCGAAGATACGCAGTATTTT,CASSWTGGEDTQYF
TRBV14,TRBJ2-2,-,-,TGTGCCAGCAGTGCAGGGGTTTACACCGGGGAGCTGTTTTTT,CASSAGVYTGELFF
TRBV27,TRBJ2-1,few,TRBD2,TGTGCCAGCAGTTTAGTAGCGGGAAGGGATGAGCAGTTCTTC,CASSLVAGRDEQFF
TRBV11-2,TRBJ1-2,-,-,TGTGCCAGCAGCTTCCCGGGAAACTATGGCTACACCTTC,CASSFPGNYGYTF
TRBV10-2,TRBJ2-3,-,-,TGCGCCAGCAGCCCCGCGGATACGCAGTATTTT,CASSPADTQYF
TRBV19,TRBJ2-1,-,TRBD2,TGTGCCAGTAGTATACTAGCGGGAGGGCATGATGAGCAGTTCTTC,CASSILAGGHDEQFF
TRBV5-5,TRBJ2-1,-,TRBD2,TGTGCCAGCAGCTTACTAGCGGGATCCTACAATGAGCAGTTCTTC,CASSLLAGSYNEQFF
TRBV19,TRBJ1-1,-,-,TGTGCCAGTAGCCCCGAGCGGGATAAGAGCACTGAAGCTTTCTTT,CASSPERDKSTEAFF
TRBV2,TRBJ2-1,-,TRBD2,TGTGCCAGCAGGGACCCGGGGGGTGATGAGCAGTTCTTC,CASRDPGGDEQFF
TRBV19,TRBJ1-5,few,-,TGTGCCACAGCGACAGGAGATAGCAATCAGCCCCAGCATTTT,CATATGDSNQPQHF
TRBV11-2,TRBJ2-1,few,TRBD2,TGTGCCAGCAGCTTTTTGAGACTAGCGGACAAATACAATGAGCAGTTCTTC,CASSFLRLADKYNEQFF
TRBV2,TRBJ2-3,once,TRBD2,TGTGCCAGCAGTGGACTAGCGGGCACAGATACGCAGTATTTT,CASSGLAGTDTQYF